Each of the 20 T cell receptor beta chains below was sequenced from the same sample in a study of glioma-infiltrating T cells after dendritic cell vaccination. The protocol was immunoSEQ multiplex PCR, while the TCRdb copy is restricted to in-frame clones and leaves out a portion. The sample records under 100,000 clones, approximately 80% being singletons. The material was blood, obtained before dendritic cell vaccination. The origin of the receptors is a human donor with glioblastoma.

This clone was counted between two and nine times. This chain joins TRBV4-2 and TRBJ1-2; 12 bases match TRBD1. In germline, CDR1 is LGHNA, CDR2 YNFKEQ. The length of the CDR3 is 17 residues. With 5 bases clipped from V and 4 bases from J, the junction kept 11 bases outside the gene matches. The CDR3 reads CASSLVGTGGSVYGYTF. The CDR3 coding sequence is TGTGCCAGCAGCTTGGTCGGGACAGGGGGCTCAGTCTATGGCTACACCTTC.

The chain recombines TRBV18 with TRBJ2-7, with 7 bases identical to TRBD2. The CDR3 loop spans 14 amino acids. The V and J ends lost 3 bases and 3 bases, in that order; junction bases with no gene match: 5. Germline V CDR1 and CDR2: KGHSH, LQKENI. CDR3 region: CASSPSSGSYEQYF. DNA for the CDR3: TGTGCCAGCTCACCGTCTAGCGGTAGCTACGAGCAGTACTTC.

The chain uses TRBV5-4 and TRBJ2-2; possible D gene TRBD1, 5 bases. In germline, CDR1 is SGHNT, CDR2 YYREEE (reference sequence). V gave up 3 bases and J gave up 3 bases, with 12 bases separating them. This CDR3 has 15 residues. The CDR3 here is CASSYDRIYTGELFF. The DNA of the CDR3 is TGTGCCAGCAGCTATGACAGAATATACACCGGGGAGCTGTTTTTT.

The CDR3: CASSSQGQETQYF. The CDR3 DNA reads as TGTGCCAGCAGTTCACAGGGACAAGAGACCCAGTACTTC. The chain links TRBV6-5 to TRBJ2-5, with D perhaps matching TRBD1 (6 bases). Per germline, CDR1 MNHEY and CDR2 SVGAGI. This CDR3 has 13 amino acids. The ends were cut back, 4 bases at V and 2 bases at J, with 8 bases in the middle.

The rearrangement joins TRBV5-1 to TRBJ2-7, with D uncertain. Germline V gene lookup returns CDR1 SGHRS and CDR2 YFSETQ. V lost 5 bases and J lost 2, with 14 bases in between. CDR3 length equals 14 residues. CDR3 amino acids: CASRALEIPYEQYF. The CDR3 nucleotides read TGCGCCAGCAGGGCCTTGGAGATCCCCTACGAGCAGTACTTC.

The CDR3 sequence is CASSLGGVAAEAFF. The CDR3 coding sequence is TGCGCCAGCAGCTTAGGGGGGGTGGCGGCTGAAGCTTTCTTT. The gene calls are TRBV5-1 and TRBJ1-1, with D possibly matching TRBD1 (6 bases). This CDR3 contains 14 residues. V lost 2 bases and J lost 6, with 14 bases in between. Germline loops: CDR1 SGHRS, CDR2 YFSETQ. The whole variable domain, remainder taken from reference TRBV5-1 and TRBJ1-1, is KAGVTQTPRYLIKTRGQQVTLSCSPISGHRSVSWYQQTPGQGLQFLFEYFSETQRNKGNFPGRFSGRQFSNSRSEMNVSTLELGDSALYLCASSLGGVAAEAFFGQGTRLTVV.

The chain employs TRBV5-1 and TRBJ2-5; 11 bases fit TRBD2. The V gene end was trimmed by 7 bases and the J gene end by 4 bases; junction bases not matched to a gene: 9. There are 15 residues in the CDR3. Germline V gene data show CDR1 as SGHRS and CDR2 as YFSETQ. The CDR3 loop is CASVSGSGGAETQYF. CDR3 DNA sequence: TGCGCCAGCGTGTCGGGTAGCGGGGGGGCAGAGACCCAGTACTTC.

The gene calls are TRBV18 and TRBJ1-5; D gene unclear. V was shortened by 3 bases and J by 0 bases, with 6 bases between the two germline ends. This CDR3 region has 14 residues. CDR1 KGHSH and CDR2 LQKENI come from the germline V gene. Here the CDR3 reads CASSPPSSNQPQHF. CDR3 DNA: TGTGCCAGCTCACCCCCTAGTAGCAATCAGCCCCAGCATTTT.

A few counts support this clone. The genes are TRBV28 and TRBJ1-1; 8 nucleotides line up with TRBD1. CDR1 is MDHEN, CDR2 SYDVKM, per germline. With 3 bases clipped from V and 5 bases from J, the junction kept 5 bases outside the gene matches. This CDR3 has 14 amino acids. This chain's CDR3 is CASSLSGGRTEAFF. CDR3 DNA sequence: TGTGCCAGCAGTTTGTCAGGGGGCCGTACTGAAGCTTTCTTT.

V is TRBV5-4 and J is TRBJ2-5; no clear D. The J call may be mistaken, given a closer DNA end match to TRBJ2-7. The V gene's germline CDR1 is SGHNT and CDR2 YYREEE (reference sequence). The CDR3 is 12 amino acids. The CDR3 coding sequence is TGTGCCAGCAGCTTGGACGAGTACGAGCAGTACTTC. Translated, it gives CASSLDEYEQYF.

This rearrangement joins TRBV10-3 to TRBJ2-7; TRBD2 aligns across 8 bases. CDR1 and CDR2 from the germline V gene are ENHRY and SYGVKD. The CDR3 runs 13 residues. The trim removed 8 bases at V and 2 bases at J, leaving 5 bases unmatched. DNA of the CDR3: TGTGCCATCCAACCGGGACTAGCCTACGAGCAGTACTTC. Amino acids: CAIQPGLAYEQYF.

This sequence joins TRBV11-2 and TRBJ2-3, with D unresolved. V was pared by 1 base and J by 6 bases, with 8 bases between. Germline loops: CDR1 SGHAT, CDR2 FQNNGV. There are 13 residues in the CDR3. CDR3: CASSLGLGDTQYF. The CDR3 DNA follows: TGTGCCAGCAGCTTAGGACTCGGCGATACGCAGTATTTT.

The V gene is TRBV25-1, the J gene TRBJ1-2; no reliable D call. The CDR3 consists of 12 residues. Deletions cut 2 bases from V and 7 bases from J, with 8 bases between. CDR1 and CDR2 (germline): MGHDK, SYGVNS. CDR3 DNA: TGTGCCAGCAGTGAAAGAGGGTTTGGCTACACCTTC. Its protein is CASSERGFGYTF.

The CDR3 DNA is TGTGCCTGGACAGGAGGGACTAGCGAATCGGTTCTGTTCTTC. Translated, it gives CAWTGGTSESVLFF. V and J are TRBV30 and TRBJ2-1; 10 bases align to TRBD2. Losses at the gene ends were 4 bases for V and 15 bases for J; bases not matched to a gene: 15. Germline V gene sequence: CDR1 GTSNPN, CDR2 SVGIG (reference sequence). The CDR3 is made up of 14 amino acids. Supplemented by reference TRBV30 and TRBJ2-1, the full variable domain reads SQTIHQWPATLVQPVGSPLSLECTVEGTSNPNLYWYRQAAGRGLQLLFYSVGIGQISSEVPQNLSASRPQDRQFILSSKKLLLSDSGFYLCAWTGGTSESVLFFGPGTRLTVL.

The chain carries TRBV5-6 and TRBJ1-4; D not resolved. Germline V gene lookup returns CDR1 SGHDT and CDR2 YYEEEE. This CDR3 is 15 amino acids long. Trimming stripped 1 base from V and 0 bases from J, with 7 bases between. The CDR3 spells CASSLISATNEKLFF. As DNA, the CDR3 is TGTGCCAGCAGCTTGATTTCCGCAACTAATGAAAAACTGTTTTTT.

V and J are TRBV9 and TRBJ1-1; weak D call: TRBD1 (6 bases). Deletions cut 3 bases from V and 1 base from J, with 10 bases between. In germline, CDR1 is SGDLS, CDR2 YYNGEE. CDR3 length: 14 residues. In DNA form, the CDR3 reads TGTGCCAGCAGCGGGGGACATTCGAACACTGAAGCTTTCTTT. It yields the protein CASSGGHSNTEAFF.

The chain joins TRBV27 to TRBJ2-3; D gene unclear. The CDR3 is made up of 15 amino acids. Germline-derived CDR1 and CDR2 are MNHEY and SMNVEV (reference sequence). V lost 7 bases, J lost 3 bases, and 17 bases lay in between. CDR3 bases: TGTGCCAGCAAGGCAGGCTTTGCCTATACAGATACGCAGTATTTT. The encoded protein is CASKAGFAYTDTQYF.

The V gene is TRBV5-1, the J gene TRBJ1-1; TRBD1 matches 7 bases. The V and J ends lost 5 bases and 0 bases, in that order; junction bases with no gene match: 10. There are 16 residues in the CDR3. CDR1 is SGHRS and CDR2 is YFSETQ in the germline V gene. CDR3 nucleotides: TGCGCCAGCAGAGAAGCACAAGGACAGGTGAACACTGAAGCTTTCTTT. This encodes CASREAQGQVNTEAFF.

Note on this clone: The junction differs from germline at one of its ends, possibly a read error. The chain employs TRBV4-1 and TRBJ2-5, with D maybe TRBD2 (6 bases). CDR1 is MGHRA and CDR2 is YSYEKL in the germline V gene. The CDR3 is 16 amino acids. The CDR3 reads CASSHPTLGGQGTQYF. The CDR3 DNA reads TGCGCCAGCAGCCATCCGACACTAGGAGGGCAAGGGACCCAGTACTTC.

The V call is TRBV4-1, the J call TRBJ2-5, with 11 bases matching TRBD2. Germline V gene data show CDR1 as MGHRA and CDR2 as YSYEKL. CDR3 length equals 18 residues. After removal of 3 bases from V and 3 bases from J, the junction contained 12 bases not matched to a gene. This chain's CDR3 is CASSHGVASGGPEETQYF. In DNA form, the CDR3 reads TGCGCCAGCAGCCACGGCGTGGCTAGCGGGGGGCCCGAAGAGACCCAGTACTTC.